This T cell receptor beta chain was profiled in a study of blood T cell repertoires in COVID-19 (dated by TCRdb to 2019 to 2021). For the study in its entirety: The collaborator samples originated in the United States, Italy and Spain and spanned the acute and convalescent phases of COVID-19. The material from the prospective study consisted of cDNA or gDNA derived from T cells, B-cell-depleted T cells, or PBMCs. The dataset comprised deeply sampled blood TCRbeta repertoires from subjects exposed to, actively infected with, or recovered from COVID-19. A freely available public database, intended as a resource for researchers studying the immune response to SARS-CoV-2, is where the repertoires were released. The samples were drawn from the first 160 participants of the ongoing ImmuneRACE study and from 1,200 or so subjects provided by 6 global collaborators. Sample metadata almost always included a de-identified subject ID, COVID-19 status, age in years and sex. Where HLA class I and class II types were available, the types were taken from metadata supplied by the sample provider, not from assay-based typing.

What the work shows at the level of the full study, not this receptor alone: The quantity of clinical and demographic metadata differed by source and by participant and was supplied without curation.

Participants in the prospective study were aged 18 to 89 years, lived in 20 to 25 United States geographic areas, and enrolled through a virtual design. In the prospective study, participants were assigned to cohorts based on the clinical history participants reported in a screening survey and a study questionnaire. ImmuneRACE Cohort 3 recovered participants were defined by two consecutive negative NP/OP PCR tests, healthcare professional clearance, or symptom resolution. In the prospective study, whole blood, serum and a nasopharyngeal or oropharyngeal swab were collected from each participant by mobile phlebotomists. Participants in the prospective study had the option to provide additional blood draws and questionnaires over a roughly two-month period. Before DNA extraction, blood samples from the prospective study were shipped at room temperature or frozen. The immunoSEQ Assay, a bias-controlled multiplex PCR, was used to amplify TCRbeta CDR3 regions from genomic DNA. Turning to the authors' computational methods: The number of nucleated cells in each sample was estimated from the amplification of reference gene primers within the assay. To quantify the absolute abundance of each unique TCRbeta CDR3 rearrangement, sequence reads were collapsed and filtered. For each sample, productive Simpson clonality was calculated as the square root of Simpson's diversity index over productive rearrangements. As stored in TCRdb, this immuneACCESS dataset retains in-frame rearrangements with V and J assigned. A fraction of the clones does not appear; measured against another copy, unresolved V genes explain less than half of the discrepancy, and the remainder lacks a known reason. Clone size and the V and J calls come from that table; the DNA yielded D and trimming. Present in this sample are 490,000 or so clones, roughly nine tenths of which were seen just once. The leading ten clones occupy 7% to 10% of the sample.

The CDR3 runs 13 residues from the cysteine to the phenylalanine. This entry keeps only the CDR3 DNA: 39 bases, framed from base 1. After removal of 2 bases from V and 10 bases from J, the junction retains 8 bases not matched to a gene. CDR1 and CDR2 were assigned from the germline V gene as SGHRS and YFSETQ. A word on this clone: It lacks a known antigen. The input lacks base qualities; no much larger clone sits a single base away.

This chain joins TRBV5-1 to TRBJ2-5; 7 bases in the junction line up with TRBD2. The sequence derives from a woman in her fifties or sixties who had recovered from COVID-19. Sequencing was carried out using PBMCs or T cells enriched from blood (not recorded which). The nucleotide sequence is TGCGCCAGCAGCTTCAGTTCCCCGGGGGGCCAGTACTTC. It is translated as CASSFSSPGGQYF.